These T cell receptor beta chains were read from a single sample in a study of Ad26.COV2.S vaccination and SARS-CoV-2 variants. Here immunoSEQ multiplex PCR was the method, and the copy in TCRdb shows in-frame clones only, minus some. The sample consists of about 350,000 clones, 88% of them appearing once. The input for sequencing was peripheral blood, taken in a trial of Ad26.COV2.S vaccine versus placebo. The receptors were gathered from a person aged 18-65 years who received the Ad26.COV2.S COVID-19 vaccine or a placebo. Both conserved end residues are part of each CDR3. A D gene is named only where the DNA matches it firmly.

V gene: TRBV3-1/TRBV3-2; J gene: TRBJ2-5; D gene: -; CDR3 DNA: TGTGCCAGCAGTGCCCCCTGGAGCGACGCGCCAAGAAAGTACTTC; CDR3 protein: CASSAPWSDAPRKYF
V gene: TRBV28; J gene: TRBJ1-5; D gene: -; CDR3 DNA: TGTGCCAGCAGCTCTATGCGGGCAGGTGGCAATCAGCCCCAGCATTTT; CDR3 protein: CASSSMRAGGNQPQHF
V gene: TRBV6-2/TRBV6-3; J gene: TRBJ1-5; D gene: TRBD1; CDR3 DNA: TGTGCCAGCAGTCCGATGAAAGGGGGCCTCGATCAGCCCCAGCATTTT; CDR3 protein: CASSPMKGGLDQPQHF
V gene: TRBV2; J gene: TRBJ1-2; D gene: -; CDR3 DNA: TGTGCCAGCAGTGAAATAAGTTATGGCTACACCTTC; CDR3 protein: CASSEISYGYTF
V gene: TRBV5-4; J gene: TRBJ1-2; D gene: TRBD1; CDR3 DNA: TGTGCCAGCAGCTTGGCAGGCAGGGGGCTATATGGCTACACCTTC; CDR3 protein: CASSLAGRGLYGYTF
V gene: TRBV9; J gene: TRBJ1-2; D gene: -; CDR3 DNA: TGTGCCAGCGGGGGACCAAAGCGGGGCTACACCTTC; CDR3 protein: CASGGPKRGYTF
V gene: TRBV7-3; J gene: TRBJ2-3; D gene: -; CDR3 DNA: TGTGCCAGCAGCTTAAAAATGGGGGGAAGAACAGATACGCAGTATTTT; CDR3 protein: CASSLKMGGRTDTQYF
V gene: TRBV27; J gene: TRBJ2-7; D gene: TRBD1; CDR3 DNA: TGTGCCAGCAGCATCGGGACAGGGGGATACGAGCAGTACTTC; CDR3 protein: CASSIGTGGYEQYF
V gene: TRBV11-3; J gene: TRBJ1-3; D gene: -; CDR3 DNA: TGTGCCAGCAGCTTATTAGATAGAGATGGAAACACCATATATTTT; CDR3 protein: CASSLLDRDGNTIYF
V gene: TRBV7-6; J gene: TRBJ1-1; D gene: -; CDR3 DNA: TGTGCCAGCAGCTTAGATTTTCTGGGCACTGAAGCTTTCTTT; CDR3 protein: CASSLDFLGTEAFF
V gene: TRBV6-1; J gene: TRBJ1-4; D gene: TRBD1; CDR3 DNA: TGTGCCAGCAGTGAAATCAGGACAGGCTATGAAAAACTGTTTTTT; CDR3 protein: CASSEIRTGYEKLFF
V gene: TRBV6-6; J gene: TRBJ2-7; D gene: -; CDR3 DNA: TGTGCCAGCAGTTACTCTACCGAATACGAGCAGTACTTC; CDR3 protein: CASSYSTEYEQYF
V gene: TRBV7-2; J gene: TRBJ1-1; D gene: -; CDR3 DNA: TGTGCCAGCAGCATTAACCGCCGGGACACTGAAGCTTTCTTT; CDR3 protein: CASSINRRDTEAFF